This T cell receptor (beta chain) is drawn from a study of blood T cell repertoires in COVID-19. V shed 0 bases and J shed 6 bases, with 18 bases lying between them. The CDR3 has 15 residues. Germline V gene sequence: CDR1 SQVTM, CDR2 ANQGSEA. In the original processing: Researchers report that nucleated cell counts were estimated from reference gene primer amplification. Profiling relied on immunoSEQ multiplex PCR, and the TCRdb table lists in-frame clones only, not all of them. D and trimming come from the DNA, and the V and J calls and clone size come from that table. Found here are 250,000 to 400,000 clones, roughly 90% of them singletons; the top ten hold 2.5% to 3%.

The clonotype was recovered from a woman aged 25 to 39 with COVID-19, enrolled during active disease. The sequenced sample was peripheral blood. The V call is TRBV29-1, the J call TRBJ2-7, with D perhaps matching TRBD1 (5 bases). The CDR3 here is CSVEDPRTPHREQYF. The CDR3 DNA sequence: TGCAGCGTTGAAGATCCTAGGACACCTCATCGCGAGCAGTACTTC.